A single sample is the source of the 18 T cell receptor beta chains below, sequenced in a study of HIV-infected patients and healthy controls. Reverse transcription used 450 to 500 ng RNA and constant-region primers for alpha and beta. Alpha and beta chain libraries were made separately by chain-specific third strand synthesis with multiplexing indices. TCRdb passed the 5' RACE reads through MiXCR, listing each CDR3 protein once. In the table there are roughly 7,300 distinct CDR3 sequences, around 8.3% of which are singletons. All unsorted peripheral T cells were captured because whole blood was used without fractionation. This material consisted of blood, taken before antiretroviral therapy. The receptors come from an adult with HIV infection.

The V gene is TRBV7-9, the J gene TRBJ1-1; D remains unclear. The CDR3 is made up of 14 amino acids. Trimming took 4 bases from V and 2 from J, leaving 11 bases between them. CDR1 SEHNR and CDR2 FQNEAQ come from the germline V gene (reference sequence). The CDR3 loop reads CASSSMGGNTEAFF. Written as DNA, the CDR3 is TGTGCCAGCAGCTCAATGGGTGGAAACACTGAAGCTTTCTTT.

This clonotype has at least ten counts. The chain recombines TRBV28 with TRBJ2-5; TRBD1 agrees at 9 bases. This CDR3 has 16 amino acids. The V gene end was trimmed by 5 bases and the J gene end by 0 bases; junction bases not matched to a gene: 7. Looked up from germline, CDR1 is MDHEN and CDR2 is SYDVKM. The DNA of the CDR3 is TGTGCCAGCAGTACGGACAGGGGTAAAGACCAAGAGACCCAGTACTTC. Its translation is CASSTDRGKDQETQYF.

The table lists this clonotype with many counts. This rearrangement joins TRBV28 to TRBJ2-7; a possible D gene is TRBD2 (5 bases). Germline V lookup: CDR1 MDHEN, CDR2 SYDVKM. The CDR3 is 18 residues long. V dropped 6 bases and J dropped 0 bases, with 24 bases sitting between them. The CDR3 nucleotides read TGTGCCAGCAGACCCACACCGAGCGGTCCATCGAGCTCCTACGAGCAGTACTTC. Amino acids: CASRPTPSGPSSSYEQYF.

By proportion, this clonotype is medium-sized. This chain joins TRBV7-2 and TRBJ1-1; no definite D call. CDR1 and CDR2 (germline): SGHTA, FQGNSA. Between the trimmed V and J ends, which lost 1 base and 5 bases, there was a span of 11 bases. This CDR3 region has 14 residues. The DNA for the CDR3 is TGTGCCAGCAGCTTAGGCGGATCGGGAACTGAAGCTTTCTTT. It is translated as CASSLGGSGTEAFF.

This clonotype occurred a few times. CDR3 residues: CASSLTLEAFF. CDR3 sequence (DNA): TGTGCCAGCAGCCTTACCCTTGAAGCTTTCTTT. J is TRBJ1-1 and V is TRBV2, with D unresolved. V was clipped by 6 bases and J by 7 bases, with 9 bases between them. CDR3 length: 11 amino acids. Germline V lookup: CDR1 SNHLY, CDR2 FYNNEI.

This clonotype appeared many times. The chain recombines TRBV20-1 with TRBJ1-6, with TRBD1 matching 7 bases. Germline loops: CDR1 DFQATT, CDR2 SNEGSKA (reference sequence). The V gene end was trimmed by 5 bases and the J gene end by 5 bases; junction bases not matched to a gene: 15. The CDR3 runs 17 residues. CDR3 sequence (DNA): TGCAGTGCTTCCAACCGGGACAGCCGGGGGGATAATTCACCCCTCCACTTT. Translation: CSASNRDSRGDNSPLHF.

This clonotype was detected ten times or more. The CDR3 is CASSLDFGRNEKLFF. The CDR3 nucleotides are TGTGCCAGCAGCTTAGACTTCGGCCGAAATGAAAAACTGTTTTTT. The chain uses TRBV7-2 and TRBJ1-4; D is uncertain. From germline, CDR1 is SGHTA and CDR2 FQGNSA. The CDR3 length is 15 residues. V lost 1 base, J lost 5 bases, and 11 bases lay in between.

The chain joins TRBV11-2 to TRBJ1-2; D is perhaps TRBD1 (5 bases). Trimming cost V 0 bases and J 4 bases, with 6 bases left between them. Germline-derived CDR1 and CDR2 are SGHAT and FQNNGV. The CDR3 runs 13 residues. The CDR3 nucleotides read TGTGCCAGCAGCTTAGATGGGGGCTATGGCTACACCTTC. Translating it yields CASSLDGGYGYTF. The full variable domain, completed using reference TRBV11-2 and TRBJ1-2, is EAGVAQSPRYKIIEKRQSVAFWCNPISGHATLYWYQQILGQGPKLLIQFQNNGVVDDSQLPKDRFSAERLKGVDSTLKIQPAKLEDSAVYLCASSLDGGYGYTFGSGTRLTVV.

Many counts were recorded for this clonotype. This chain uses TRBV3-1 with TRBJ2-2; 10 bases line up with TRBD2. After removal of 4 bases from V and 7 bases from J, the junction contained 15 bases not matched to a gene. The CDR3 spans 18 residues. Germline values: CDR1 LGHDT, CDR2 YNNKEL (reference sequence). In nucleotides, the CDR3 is TGTGCCAGCAGCCCAACCGGGGGAGCGGGGGGGCCATACGGGGAGCTGTTTTTT. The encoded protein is CASSPTGGAGGPYGELFF. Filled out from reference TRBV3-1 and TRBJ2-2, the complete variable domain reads DTAVSQTPKYLVTQMGNDKSIKCEQNLGHDTMYWYKQDSKKFLKIMFSYNNKELIINETVPNRFSPKSPDKAHLNLHINSLELGDSAVYFCASSPTGGAGGPYGELFFGEGSRLTVL.

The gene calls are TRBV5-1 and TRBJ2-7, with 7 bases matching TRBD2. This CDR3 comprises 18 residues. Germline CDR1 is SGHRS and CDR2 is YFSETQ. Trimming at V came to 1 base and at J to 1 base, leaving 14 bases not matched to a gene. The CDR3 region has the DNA TGCGCCAGCAGCTTGACCCCGAGGAAAACTAGCGCTTCCTACGAGCAGTACTTC. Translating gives CASSLTPRKTSASYEQYF. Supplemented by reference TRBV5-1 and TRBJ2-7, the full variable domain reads KAGVTQTPRYLIKTRGQQVTLSCSPISGHRSVSWYQQTPGQGLQFLFEYFSETQRNKGNFPGRFSGRQFSNSRSEMNVSTLELGDSALYLCASSLTPRKTSASYEQYFGPGTRLTVT.

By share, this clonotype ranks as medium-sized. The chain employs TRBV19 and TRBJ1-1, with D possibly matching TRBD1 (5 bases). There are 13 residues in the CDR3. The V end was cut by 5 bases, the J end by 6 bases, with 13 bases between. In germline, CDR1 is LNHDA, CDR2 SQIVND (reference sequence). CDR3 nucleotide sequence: TGTGCCAGTAGTTACGAAGGGGTGGCTGAAGCTTTCTTT. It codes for CASSYEGVAEAFF.

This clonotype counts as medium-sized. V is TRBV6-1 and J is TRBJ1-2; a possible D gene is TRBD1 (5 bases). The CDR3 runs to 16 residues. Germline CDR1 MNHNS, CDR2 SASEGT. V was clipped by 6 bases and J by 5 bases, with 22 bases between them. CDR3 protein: CASREDLRVSGYGYTF. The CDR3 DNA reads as TGTGCCAGCAGAGAGGATCTTCGGGTCTCAGGGTATGGCTACACCTTC.

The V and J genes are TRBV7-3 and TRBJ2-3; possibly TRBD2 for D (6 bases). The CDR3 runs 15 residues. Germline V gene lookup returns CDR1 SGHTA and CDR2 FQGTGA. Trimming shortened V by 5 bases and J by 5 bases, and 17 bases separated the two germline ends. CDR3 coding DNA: TGTGCCAGCAGCCTAGGAGGCGGGGCTGGAGATACGCAGTATTTT. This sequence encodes CASSLGGGAGDTQYF. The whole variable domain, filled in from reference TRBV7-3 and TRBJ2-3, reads GAGVSQTPSNKVTEKGKYVELRCDPISGHTALYWYRQSLGQGPEFLIYFQGTGAADDSGLPNDRFFAVRPEGSVSTLKIQRTERGDSAVYLCASSLGGGAGDTQYFGPGTRLTVL.

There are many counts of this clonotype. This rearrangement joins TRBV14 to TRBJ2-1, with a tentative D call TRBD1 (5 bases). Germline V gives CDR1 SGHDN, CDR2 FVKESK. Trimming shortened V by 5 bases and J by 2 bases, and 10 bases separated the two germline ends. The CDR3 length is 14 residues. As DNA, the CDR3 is TGTGCCAGCAGCTTCATGGGGCCCTACAATGAGCAGTTCTTC. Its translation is CASSFMGPYNEQFF.

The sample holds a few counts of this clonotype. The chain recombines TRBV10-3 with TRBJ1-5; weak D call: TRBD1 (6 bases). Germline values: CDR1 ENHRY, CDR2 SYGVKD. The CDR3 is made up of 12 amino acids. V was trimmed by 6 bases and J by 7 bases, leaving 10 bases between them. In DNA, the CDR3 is TGTGCCATCAGCCCAGGGGAACAGCCCCAGCATTTT. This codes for CAISPGEQPQHF.

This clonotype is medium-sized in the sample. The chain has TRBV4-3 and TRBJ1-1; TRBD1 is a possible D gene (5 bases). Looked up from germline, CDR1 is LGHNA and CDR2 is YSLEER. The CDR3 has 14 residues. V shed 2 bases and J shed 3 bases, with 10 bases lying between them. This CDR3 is CASSQWGVDTEAFF. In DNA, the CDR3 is TGCGCCAGCAGCCAATGGGGGGTCGACACTGAAGCTTTCTTT.

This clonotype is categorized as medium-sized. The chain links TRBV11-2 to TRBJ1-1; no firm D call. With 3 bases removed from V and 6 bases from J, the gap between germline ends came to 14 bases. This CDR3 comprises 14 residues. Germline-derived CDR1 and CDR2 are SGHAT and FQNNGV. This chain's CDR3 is CASSFEGWRSEAFF. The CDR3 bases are TGTGCCAGCAGCTTCGAGGGTTGGCGGTCTGAAGCTTTCTTT. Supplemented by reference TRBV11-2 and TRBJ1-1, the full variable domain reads EAGVAQSPRYKIIEKRQSVAFWCNPISGHATLYWYQQILGQGPKLLIQFQNNGVVDDSQLPKDRFSAERLKGVDSTLKIQPAKLEDSAVYLCASSFEGWRSEAFFGQGTRLTVV.

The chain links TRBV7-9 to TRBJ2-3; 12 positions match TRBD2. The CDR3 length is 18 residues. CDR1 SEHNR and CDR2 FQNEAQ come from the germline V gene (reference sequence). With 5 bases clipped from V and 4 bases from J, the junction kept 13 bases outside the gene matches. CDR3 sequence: CASSGLAGGPSGADTQYF. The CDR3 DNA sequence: TGTGCCAGCAGCGGGCTAGCGGGAGGGCCGTCCGGCGCAGATACGCAGTATTTT. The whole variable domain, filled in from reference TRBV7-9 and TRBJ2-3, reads DTGVSQNPRHKITKRGQNVTFRCDPISEHNRLYWYRQTLGQGPEFLTYFQNEAQLEKSRLLSDRFSAERPKGSFSTLEIQRTEQGDSAMYLCASSGLAGGPSGADTQYFGPGTRLTVL.